One T cell receptor (beta chain) is described in this entry. Its antigen is not known. The table came from immunoSEQ multiplex PCR; TCRdb's copy has only in-frame clones and leaves some out. The sample contains 30,000 to 40,000 clones, 87% of which appear only once. The CDR3 loop spans 14 amino acids. Germline lookup yields CDR1 SGHRS and CDR2 YFSETQ. V dropped 2 bases and J dropped 7 bases, with 15 bases sitting between them. This sample was taken from a study of a mutant IDH1 vaccine in newly diagnosed glioma. Study conclusions and caveats: The vaccine induced immune responses, and these occurred in more than 80% of patients.

Indicated time point: week 47, end of study. Every single dose of the vaccine, 300 ug of mutant IDH1 20-mer peptide, came with topical imiquimod. The source material was PBMCs, sampled from a glioma patient whose treatment included an IDH1 peptide vaccine. This chain uses TRBV5-1 with TRBJ1-2, with TRBD1 as a possible D gene (5 bases). The sequence was collected from a woman in her thirties with glioma. CDR3 DNA: TGCGCCAGCAGCTTAGACAGACTCGCTAGTGGCTACACCTTC. Amino acid sequence: CASSLDRLASGYTF.